The 17 T cell receptor beta chains below all came from one sample that was sequenced in a study of siplizumab effects on memory and regulatory T cells. Sequencing was performed with immunoSEQ multiplex PCR; in TCRdb, only in-frame clones are kept and a portion is missing. The sample lists about 57,000 clones; approximately 82% were seen once. The source material was memory CD4+ T cells sorted from blood. The source of these receptors is a human donor in good health.

The V and J genes are TRBV29-1 and TRBJ2-1, with TRBD2 as a possible D gene (6 bases). The CDR3 has 14 amino acids. Germline values: CDR1 SQVTM, CDR2 ANQGSEA. V lost 3 bases and J lost 3, with 12 bases in between. CDR3 residues: CSVDRAGLYNEQFF. The DNA for the CDR3 is TGCAGCGTTGATCGGGCGGGGCTCTACAATGAGCAGTTCTTC.

The chain carries TRBV9 and TRBJ1-4; D is uncertain. Trimming cost V 0 bases and J 6 bases, with 6 bases left between them. CDR1 is SGDLS, CDR2 YYNGEE, per germline. The CDR3 has 13 amino acids. CDR3 in DNA: TGTGCCAGCAGCGTAGGGTCGGATGAAAAACTGTTTTTT. It is translated as CASSVGSDEKLFF. Full variable domain (rest looked up from reference TRBV9 and TRBJ1-4): DSGVTQTPKHLITATGQRVTLRCSPRSGDLSVYWYQQSLDQGLQFLIQYYNGEERAKGNILERFSAQQFPDLHSELNLSSLELGDSALYFCASSVGSDEKLFFGSGTQLSVL.

V usage is TRBV5-4 and J usage is TRBJ2-3; 8 bases match TRBD1. From germline, CDR1 is SGHNT and CDR2 YYREEE (reference sequence). CDR3 length equals 16 residues. Trimming took 4 bases from V and 2 from J; bases not matched to a gene: 9. The CDR3 nucleotides read TGTGCCAGCAGCGACCGGGACAGGCGAACCACAGATACGCAGTATTTT. Translated, it gives CASSDRDRRTTDTQYF.

V is TRBV27 and J is TRBJ2-6; 7 nucleotides match TRBD1. V was pared by 5 bases and J by 4 bases, with 11 bases of the junction left unmatched. Germline-derived CDR1 and CDR2 are MNHEY and SMNVEV (reference sequence). The CDR3 totals 17 residues. The CDR3, as DNA: TGTGCCAGCAGTCCGCCATCGAGGGGGCCAGGGGCCAACGTCCTGACTTTC. As protein: CASSPPSRGPGANVLTF.

The CDR3 DNA reads as TGTGCCAGCAGCGCCGCCGGGACAGGGGTCTACAATGAGCAGTTCTTC. Its protein is CASSAAGTGVYNEQFF. This chain links TRBV7-9 with TRBJ2-1, with 10 bases matching TRBD1. This CDR3 spans 16 amino acids. Germline assignment: CDR1 SEHNR and CDR2 FQNEAQ (reference sequence). Trimming cost V 5 bases and J 3 bases; bases outside gene matches: 7.

This clone is a singleton in its sample. DNA of the CDR3: TGTGCCAGCAGCTTAGCGGGCGGCCCCGGAGGCTACAATGAGCAGTTCTTC. Translation: CASSLAGGPGGYNEQFF. The J gene is TRBJ2-1, the V gene TRBV11-3; a possible D gene is TRBD2 (5 bases). Germline V CDR1 and CDR2: SGHNT, YENEEA. This CDR3 has 17 amino acids. Trimming stripped 1 base from V and 3 bases from J, with 16 bases between.

J is TRBJ2-7 and V is TRBV10-1, with TRBD1 identical over 8 bases. From germline, CDR1 is WNHNN and CDR2 SYGVQD (reference sequence). V shed 5 bases, J shed 3 bases, and the junction held 12 bases outside the gene matches. The CDR3 is 16 amino acids. The CDR3 protein is CASSPLGQVDLYEQYF. As DNA, the CDR3 is TGCGCCAGCAGTCCCCTGGGACAGGTGGACCTCTACGAGCAGTACTTC.

This clone came up once. The V gene is TRBV13, the J gene TRBJ2-7; TRBD2 matches 11 bases. The CDR3 has 15 amino acids. V was clipped by 5 bases and J by 2 bases; unmatched bases: 5. Germline CDR1 is PRHDT and CDR2 is FYEKMQ (reference sequence). CDR3 sequence (DNA): TGTGCCAGCAGCCGACTAGCGGGAAGCACCTACGAGCAGTACTTC. Its protein is CASSRLAGSTYEQYF.

On this clone itself: An end of the junction does not agree with germline; a read error may underlie this. The rearrangement links TRBV5-6 to TRBJ1-5; D is ambiguous. Germline lookup yields CDR1 SGHDT and CDR2 YYEEEE. This CDR3 contains 15 residues. The CDR3 coding sequence is TGTGCCAGCAGCTTGGCCGGCAGTAGCAATCAGTCCCAGCATTTT. It yields the protein CASSLAGSSNQSQHF. The full variable domain, completed using reference TRBV5-6 and TRBJ1-5, is DAGVTQSPTHLIKTRGQQVTLRCSPKSGHDTVSWYQQALGQGPQFIFQYYEEEERQRGNFPDRFSGHQFPNYSSELNVNALLLGDSALYLCASSLAGSSNQSQHFGDGTRLSIL.

The chain uses TRBV2 and TRBJ1-2; D is ambiguous. The V end lost 8 bases, the J end lost 2 bases, and 9 bases lay between the germline ends. CDR1 and CDR2 from the germline V gene are SNHLY and FYNNEI. The CDR3 is 12 amino acids. CDR3 bases: TGTGCCAGCGGGAGAGACAACTATGGCTACACCTTC. Its protein product is CASGRDNYGYTF.

This CDR3 is CAFLRRTGEENTIYF. As DNA, the CDR3 is TGCGCCTTTCTCAGAAGGACAGGGGAGGAGAACACCATATATTTT. The chain combines TRBV10-1 with TRBJ1-3; 9 bases fit TRBD1. The J segment lost 7 bases and the V segment lost 11 bases, leaving 15 bases of the junction unmatched. The CDR3 runs 15 residues. Germline V gives CDR1 WNHNN, CDR2 SYGVQD (reference sequence).

The chain joins TRBV5-1 to TRBJ1-1, with D possibly matching TRBD1 (5 bases). V was shortened by 6 bases and J by 4 bases, with 16 bases between the two germline ends. Germline V gene data show CDR1 as SGHRS and CDR2 as YFSETQ. CDR3 length: 14 residues. CDR3 sequence reads: CASTFIGEGTEAFF. CDR3 bases: TGCGCCAGCACCTTCATAGGGGAGGGCACTGAAGCTTTCTTT.

J is TRBJ1-2 and V is TRBV19; 7 positions agree with TRBD1. Germline V gene lookup returns CDR1 LNHDA and CDR2 SQIVND (reference sequence). The CDR3 has 15 amino acids. The J segment lost 0 bases and the V segment lost 3 bases, leaving 4 bases of the junction unmatched. For the CDR3, the DNA is TGTGCCAGTAGTATGGGGACAGCCACTAACTATGGCTACACCTTC. This codes for CASSMGTATNYGYTF.

This clone was seen just once. This rearrangement joins TRBV5-6 to TRBJ2-5, with 9 bases identical to TRBD1. Germline V CDR1 and CDR2: SGHDT, YYEEEE. The J segment lost 4 bases and the V segment lost 2 bases, leaving 6 bases of the junction unmatched. The length of the CDR3 is 15 residues. The CDR3 DNA sequence: TGTGCCAGCAGCTTTGGACAGGGGTGGGGAGAGACCCAGTACTTC. It encodes CASSFGQGWGETQYF. The full variable domain, its missing parts supplied by reference TRBV5-6 and TRBJ2-5, is DAGVTQSPTHLIKTRGQQVTLRCSPKSGHDTVSWYQQALGQGPQFIFQYYEEEERQRGNFPDRFSGHQFPNYSSELNVNALLLGDSALYLCASSFGQGWGETQYFGPGTRLLVL.

This clone was seen a handful of times. This chain links TRBV19 with TRBJ2-1; 7 bases map to TRBD2. V was clipped by 5 bases and J by 6 bases; unmatched bases: 10. Germline V gives CDR1 LNHDA, CDR2 SQIVND (reference sequence). The CDR3 loop spans 15 amino acids. CDR3 residues: CASSGRAGRTNEQFF. CDR3 sequence (DNA): TGTGCCAGTAGTGGGAGAGCGGGACGGACCAATGAGCAGTTCTTC.

The chain combines TRBV5-1 with TRBJ2-7; D call uncertain. This CDR3 is built from 12 residues. The V gene's germline CDR1 is SGHRS and CDR2 YFSETQ. The germline V and J ends were trimmed by 2 bases and 6 bases, with 9 bases remaining between them. Here the CDR3 reads CASSFYGREQYF. Here the CDR3 DNA reads TGCGCCAGCAGCTTTTATGGGCGCGAGCAGTACTTC.

This clone was seen just once. The chain links TRBV29-1 to TRBJ2-1, with D unresolved. The CDR3 totals 11 residues. Germline assignment: CDR1 SQVTM and CDR2 ANQGSEA. With 6 bases removed from V and 9 bases from J, the gap between germline ends came to 12 bases. CDR3 DNA sequence: TGCAGCGTCCAATATGGGTCTGAGCAGTTCTTC. Its protein is CSVQYGSEQFF.